The 30 T cell receptor beta chains presented below share a single source sample, sequenced in a study of molecular identifiers for immune sequencing clone quantification. MiXCR, applied by TCRdb to the PCR reads, yields one record per CDR3 protein. The data show 460,000 or so distinct CDR3 sequences, less than 30% seen once. Sequences were obtained from naive CD8+ T cells from blood, with Jurkat cell RNA spiked in. Subset: FACS-sorted CD8+CD4-CCR7+CD45RA+ naive T cells. Source of these receptors: a human donor in good health. Some libraries in this study had Jurkat cell RNA spiked in.

This chain connects TRBV19 to TRBJ2-1, with 9 bases lining up with TRBD1. CDR1 is LNHDA, CDR2 SQIVND, per germline (reference sequence). V dropped 3 bases and J dropped 11; count of bases not matched to a gene: 11. The length of the CDR3 is 15 residues. The CDR3 spells CASSMSTGGLDKQFF. The CDR3 nucleotides read TGTGCCAGTAGTATGTCAACAGGGGGCTTGGATAAGCAGTTCTTC.

The sample holds a few counts of this clonotype. The rearrangement uses TRBV7-9 and TRBJ2-5; 9 bases map to TRBD2. The germline V gene encodes CDR1 SEHNR and CDR2 FQNEAQ (reference sequence). V was clipped by 6 bases and J by 0 bases; unmatched bases: 8. CDR3 size: 16 residues. CDR3 loop: CASSYSGGPNQETQYF. CDR3 bases: TGTGCCAGCAGTTATAGCGGGGGACCGAACCAAGAGACCCAGTACTTC.

This clonotype was seen repeatedly, ten times or more. The chain combines TRBV5-4 with TRBJ2-6, with D uncertain. The CDR3 length is 15 residues. The V gene lost 1 base and the J gene lost 0 bases, with 5 bases spanning the gap. Germline V gene sequence: CDR1 SGHNT, CDR2 YYREEE (reference sequence). Here the CDR3 DNA reads TGTGCCAGCAGCTTGAGCGCCTCTGGGGCCAACGTCCTGACTTTC. Translation gives CASSLSASGANVLTF.

This clonotype has more than one count but fewer than ten. The chain combines TRBV19 with TRBJ2-7; D is possibly TRBD1 or TRBD2 (6 bases each). Germline V gene lookup returns CDR1 LNHDA and CDR2 SQIVND (reference sequence). The CDR3 contains 14 residues. Deletions cut 5 bases from V and 4 bases from J, with 15 bases between. CDR3 nucleotide sequence: TGTGCCAGTAGTGTTTTCGGGGGCGTTTACGAGCAGTACTTC. Its protein product is CASSVFGGVYEQYF.

The chain recombines TRBV3-1 with TRBJ2-7; TRBD2 matches 12 bases. Germline V gene data show CDR1 as LGHDT and CDR2 as YNNKEL (reference sequence). The CDR3 is 19 amino acids. The junction had 15 bases not matched to a gene; V was cut back by 1 base and J by 5 bases. For the CDR3, the DNA is TGTGCCAGCAGCCAAGTGGGCTCGGGGCCCGGGACTAGCGGGCACGAGCAGTACTTC. It yields the protein CASSQVGSGPGTSGHEQYF.

The V gene is TRBV3-1, the J gene TRBJ2-3; D unresolved. V was shortened by 2 bases and J by 5 bases, with 5 bases between the two germline ends. The CDR3 is 12 amino acids. CDR1 and CDR2 (germline): LGHDT, YNNKEL (reference sequence). The CDR3 loop reads CASSQSRDTQYF. In DNA, the CDR3 is TGTGCCAGCAGCCAATCTCGAGATACGCAGTATTTT.

In the case of this clonotype: Relative to the germline gene, one junction end is altered; a read error may explain this. This chain connects TRBV6-5 to TRBJ2-7; 8 bases are a match to TRBD2. The CDR3 covers 13 residues. From germline, CDR1 is MNHEY and CDR2 SVGAGI. The CDR3 region has the DNA TGTGCCTGCAGACCCGGGACTAGTGCCAAGCAGTACTTC. This translates into CACRPGTSAKQYF.

The V call is TRBV27, the J call TRBJ2-7, with 7 bases that match TRBD2. V lost 6 bases to trimming and J lost 3 bases; unmatched junction nucleotides: 11. This CDR3 contains 15 residues. Germline CDR1 and CDR2: MNHEY and SMNVEV (reference sequence). CDR3 sequence reads: CASRIRAGEVYEQYF. In DNA, the CDR3 is TGTGCCAGCAGAATCAGGGCGGGGGAGGTCTACGAGCAGTACTTC.

This clonotype was picked up a small number of times. V and J are TRBV7-9 and TRBJ1-3; 10 nucleotides align to TRBD1. CDR1 SEHNR and CDR2 FQNEAQ come from the germline V gene (reference sequence). The V and J ends lost 5 bases and 6 bases, in that order; junction bases with no gene match: 10. CDR3 size: 16 residues. The DNA for the CDR3 is TGTGCCAGCAGCACTCCCGGGACAGGGGCCCAAAACACCATATATTTT. Its translation: CASSTPGTGAQNTIYF.

In its sample, this clonotype was seen once. A single base separates this from a much larger clone, so it may be a read error. The genes are TRBV7-7 and TRBJ2-3, with D unclear. Germline CDR1 reads SSHAT; CDR2 reads FNYEAQ (reference sequence). V was clipped by 1 base and J by 4 bases, with 6 bases between them. The CDR3 has 13 residues. CDR3 sequence reads: CASSLDFADTQYF. The CDR3 nucleotides read TGTGCCAGCAGCTTAGACTTCGCAGATACGCAGTATTTT.

In its sample, this clonotype was seen a few times. The chain combines TRBV12-3 or TRBV12-4 with TRBJ2-3; D may be TRBD2 (6 bases). Trimming stripped 5 bases from V and 0 bases from J, with 9 bases between. The CDR3 extends over 14 amino acids. The CDR3 region is CASSLDYSTDTQYF. In DNA form, the CDR3 reads TGTGCCAGCAGTCTGGACTACAGCACAGATACGCAGTATTTT.

This chain joins TRBV5-6 and TRBJ2-1; possibly TRBD1 or TRBD2 for D (6 bases each). Trimming pared 1 base from V and 7 bases from J, leaving 18 bases between. Germline CDR1 and CDR2: SGHDT and YYEEEE. The CDR3 totals 16 residues. This chain's CDR3 is CASSLSLGGRLNEQFF. The CDR3 DNA is TGTGCCAGCAGCTTGTCTCTCGGGGGCCGGCTAAATGAGCAGTTCTTC. The full variable domain, its missing parts supplied by reference TRBV5-6 and TRBJ2-1, is DAGVTQSPTHLIKTRGQQVTLRCSPKSGHDTVSWYQQALGQGPQFIFQYYEEEERQRGNFPDRFSGHQFPNYSSELNVNALLLGDSALYLCASSLSLGGRLNEQFFGPGTRLTVL.

The rearrangement joins TRBV7-2 to TRBJ2-3; the D is unclear. The CDR3 length is 13 residues. CDR1 and CDR2 (germline): SGHTA, FQGNSA. Trimming pared 1 base from V and 5 bases from J, leaving 7 bases between. CDR3 in DNA: TGTGCCAGCAGCTTAGTTACGGGAGATACGCAGTATTTT. The encoded protein is CASSLVTGDTQYF.

The table lists this clonotype with a few counts. The V call is TRBV2, the J call TRBJ2-4, with D perhaps being TRBD1 or TRBD2 (6 bases each). Germline V lookup: CDR1 SNHLY, CDR2 FYNNEI. The CDR3 sequence is 11 residues long. V lost 5 bases and J lost 15, with 14 bases in between. The CDR3 DNA reads as TGTGCCAGCAGTAGGGGGGCTTCTCCGTACTTC. It yields the protein CASSRGASPYF. The whole variable domain, filled in from reference TRBV2 and TRBJ2-4, reads EPEVTQTPSHQVTQMGQEVILRCVPISNHLYFYWYRQILGQKVEFLVSFYNNEISEKSEIFDDQFSVERPDGSNFTLKIRSTKLEDSAMYFCASSRGASPYFGAGTRLSVL.

The chain links TRBV28 to TRBJ1-2; D ambiguous. Per the germline V gene, CDR1 is MDHEN and CDR2 is SYDVKM. Trimming stripped 5 bases from V and 2 bases from J, with 15 bases between. The CDR3 is made up of 15 amino acids. The CDR3, as DNA: TGTGCCAGCAGTAGCCGGGCCCTGAGGAACTATGGCTACACCTTC. This codes for CASSSRALRNYGYTF.

A word on this clonotype: Germline is not matched at one junction end, which may reflect a read error. The chain recombines TRBV7-3 with TRBJ1-1, with 7 bases identical to TRBD1. The CDR3 is 14 amino acids. In germline, CDR1 is SGHTA, CDR2 FQGTGA. CDR3 DNA: TGTGCCAGCAGCTCCACAGGGGCGAACACTGAAGCTTACTTT. This codes for CASSSTGANTEAYF.

The chain employs TRBV6-5 and TRBJ2-7; possibly TRBD2 for D (5 bases). V was clipped by 0 bases and J by 2 bases, with 11 bases between them. Germline values: CDR1 MNHEY, CDR2 SVGAGI. CDR3 length equals 15 residues. In DNA form, the CDR3 reads TGTGCCAGCAGTTACTCAGCTGACGGGGCCTACGAGCAGTACTTC. It codes for CASSYSADGAYEQYF.

This clonotype showed up just a few times. This sequence joins TRBV19 and TRBJ1-4, with D possibly being TRBD1 (6 bases). CDR1 is LNHDA, CDR2 SQIVND, per germline (reference sequence). The CDR3 runs 14 residues. V was clipped by 1 base and J by 8 bases, with 11 bases between them. The chain's CDR3 is CASSIVGGAEKLFF. In nucleotides, the CDR3 is TGTGCCAGTAGTATAGTGGGGGGCGCGGAAAAACTGTTTTTT.

This chain links TRBV27 with TRBJ2-7, with no clear D. In germline, CDR1 is MNHEY, CDR2 SMNVEV (reference sequence). The CDR3 is 14 amino acids. V lost 8 bases, J lost 4 bases, and 18 bases lay in between. CDR3 sequence (DNA): TGTGCCAGCGGCAAAGAGACAAAGCCTTACGAGCAGTACTTC. This codes for CASGKETKPYEQYF.

The chain uses TRBV6-5 and TRBJ2-2, with a tentative D call TRBD1 (5 bases). Germline values: CDR1 MNHEY, CDR2 SVGAGI. The V end was cut by 0 bases, the J end by 8 bases, with 13 bases between. This CDR3 has 15 amino acids. In DNA form, the CDR3 reads TGTGCCAGCAGTTACTCAACAGGATTGCCGGGGGAGCTGTTTTTT. This sequence encodes CASSYSTGLPGELFF.

The V call is TRBV27, the J call TRBJ2-5; D is unclear. CDR1 and CDR2 (germline): MNHEY, SMNVEV (reference sequence). V lost 7 bases and J lost 5, with 8 bases in between. The CDR3 extends over 11 amino acids. The CDR3 sequence: CASTVGETQYF. CDR3 coding DNA: TGTGCCAGCACCGTCGGGGAGACCCAGTACTTC.

This chain uses TRBV20-1 with TRBJ2-7, with a tentative D call TRBD1 (6 bases). The CDR3 loop spans 15 amino acids. CDR1 and CDR2 from the germline V gene are DFQATT and SNEGSKA (reference sequence). The V end was cut by 0 bases, the J end by 3 bases, with 15 bases between. The CDR3 DNA reads as TGCAGTGCTAGAGATATAACAGGGTCCCACTACGAGCAGTACTTC. Amino acids: CSARDITGSHYEQYF.

This clonotype showed up just a few times. The genes are TRBV12-3 or TRBV12-4 and TRBJ1-2; 8 bases are shared with TRBD1. J was trimmed by 4 bases and V by 3 bases; bases with no gene match: 4. The CDR3 sequence is 14 residues long. CDR3 DNA sequence: TGTGCCAGCAGTTTTTCAGGGGGCGGCTATGGCTACACCTTC. Translation gives CASSFSGGGYGYTF.

This clonotype was observed a handful of times. V and J are TRBV7-9 and TRBJ1-3; D gene unclear. Per the germline V gene, CDR1 is SEHNR and CDR2 is FQNEAQ (reference sequence). Trimming took 4 bases from V and 0 from J, leaving 7 bases between them. The CDR3 sequence is 14 residues long. As DNA, the CDR3 is TGTGCCAGCAGCTCCTCTTTCTCTGGAAACACCATATATTTT. It yields the protein CASSSSFSGNTIYF. Full variable domain (rest looked up from reference TRBV7-9 and TRBJ1-3): DTGVSQNPRHKITKRGQNVTFRCDPISEHNRLYWYRQTLGQGPEFLTYFQNEAQLEKSRLLSDRFSAERPKGSFSTLEIQRTEQGDSAMYLCASSSSFSGNTIYFGEGSWLTVV.

As to this clonotype: One junction end does not reproduce the germline sequence, and a read error may be involved. The V call is TRBV7-9, the J call TRBJ1-5; D remains unclear. This CDR3 contains 13 residues. CDR1 is SEHNR and CDR2 is FQNEAQ in the germline V gene (reference sequence). The DNA of the CDR3 is TGTGCCAGCAGCTTAGCGTACCGGGAGCCCCCGCATTTT. It is translated as CASSLAYREPPHF.

This clonotype was recorded at least ten times. The V gene is TRBV28, the J gene TRBJ1-1; 8 nucleotides align to TRBD1. Germline V gene lookup returns CDR1 MDHEN and CDR2 SYDVKM. The V segment lost 3 bases and the J segment 0 bases; nucleotides outside the gene matches: 3. The length of the CDR3 is 15 residues. CDR3 residues: CASSFRGRLNTEAFF. The CDR3 region has the DNA TGTGCCAGCAGTTTCAGGGGGCGGTTGAACACTGAAGCTTTCTTT.

This clonotype was observed at least ten times. The rearrangement links TRBV20-1 to TRBJ2-5; TRBD2 matches at 7 bases. The V segment lost 3 bases and the J segment 5 bases; nucleotides outside the gene matches: 3. Germline lookup yields CDR1 DFQATT and CDR2 SNEGSKA (reference sequence). CDR3 length equals 12 residues. The CDR3: CSARAGEETQYF. The CDR3 bases are TGCAGTGCTAGGGCGGGGGAGGAGACCCAGTACTTC.

The sample holds many counts of this clonotype. The chain combines TRBV7-8 with TRBJ2-7; TRBD1 might be the D (7 bases). V dropped 1 base and J dropped 7 bases, with 17 bases sitting between them. The CDR3 length is 15 residues. Germline V gene lookup returns CDR1 SGHVS and CDR2 FQNEAQ. The CDR3 DNA reads as TGTGCCAGCAGCTTAGGGGACAGCTTTCGGGAGGAGCAGTACTTC. Its translation: CASSLGDSFREEQYF.

As for this clonotype: A much larger clone lies one base from this, so it may be a read error. The chain joins TRBV16 to TRBJ1-2; D might be TRBD1 (5 bases). V lost 8 bases, J lost 7 bases, and 17 bases lay in between. The CDR3 has 13 amino acids. Looked up from germline, CDR1 is KGHSY and CDR2 is FQNENV. As DNA, the CDR3 is TGTGCCAGCGGCTCAGGGTCGCTGGCTGGCTACACCTTC. Protein sequence: CASGSGSLAGYTF.

In the case of this clonotype: Relative to the germline gene, one junction end is altered; a read error may explain this. This rearrangement joins TRBV27 to TRBJ1-2; maybe TRBD1 (5 bases). Germline CDR1 MNHEY, CDR2 SMNVEV (reference sequence). The CDR3 has 12 residues. The CDR3 loop reads CARSGGGDGSPF. The DNA for the CDR3 is TGTGCCCGCAGCGGGGGGGGGGACGGCTCCCCCTTC.